One sample yielded the 27 T cell receptor beta chains listed below, sequenced in a study of T cells after posttransplantation cyclophosphamide. Profiled with immunoSEQ multiplex PCR; TCRdb holds only in-frame clones, not every one. The sample shows tens of thousands of clones, none of them appearing just once. Sequencing input: PBMCs. These receptor sequences come from a man aged 40-49 years in good health, CMV-negative, and a related stem cell transplant donor.

This clone showed up many times. This sequence joins TRBV27 and TRBJ2-2, with 9 bases aligning to TRBD1. The CDR3 sequence is 15 residues long. The germline V gene encodes CDR1 MNHEY and CDR2 SMNVEV (reference sequence). V lost 4 bases, J lost 7 bases, and 7 bases stayed unmatched. This CDR3 is CASSSNRGRVGELFF. As DNA, the CDR3 is TGTGCCAGCAGTTCAAACAGGGGGCGGGTCGGGGAGCTGTTTTTT.

This clone was seen at least ten times. V gene TRBV30 combines with J gene TRBJ1-2; 11 bases agree with TRBD1. The CDR3 length is 14 residues. Germline CDR1 is GTSNPN and CDR2 is SVGIG (reference sequence). Trimming cost V 3 bases and J 2 bases; bases outside gene matches: 2. For the CDR3, the DNA is TGTGCCTGGAGCCGGGACAGGGGGAACTATGGCTACACCTTC. Amino acid sequence: CAWSRDRGNYGYTF.

This clone was counted ten times or more. This chain joins TRBV14 and TRBJ2-7, with 10 positions matching TRBD2. The J segment lost 3 bases and the V segment lost 3 bases, leaving 11 bases of the junction unmatched. Germline lookup yields CDR1 SGHDN and CDR2 FVKESK. The CDR3 runs to 17 residues. The CDR3 here is CASSQMTGTSVNYEQYF. The CDR3 region has the DNA TGTGCCAGCAGCCAGATGACCGGGACTAGCGTGAACTACGAGCAGTACTTC.

This clone was observed at least ten times. This chain uses TRBV10-2 with TRBJ2-3, with D possibly being TRBD2 (5 bases). The germline V gene encodes CDR1 WSHSY and CDR2 SAAADI. V gave up 4 bases and J gave up 2 bases, with 10 bases separating them. The CDR3 spans 14 residues. CDR3 nucleotide sequence: TGCGCCAGCAGTGTGTGGACTTCCACAGATACGCAGTATTTT. This gives the protein CASSVWTSTDTQYF.

This clone was observed a few times. The chain recombines TRBV6-6 with TRBJ1-1; a weak D match, TRBD1 (5 bases). Germline CDR1 and CDR2: MNHNY and SVGAGI (reference sequence). CDR3 length equals 13 residues. The V end was cut by 0 bases, the J end by 11 bases, with 13 bases between. The CDR3 protein is CASSYSWGEAAFF. The CDR3 bases are TGTGCCAGCAGTTACTCGTGGGGGGAGGCCGCTTTCTTT.

The CDR3 loop is CASSLGGENYEQYF. DNA of the CDR3: TGTGCCAGCAGCTTAGGAGGCGAGAACTACGAGCAGTACTTC. The rearrangement joins TRBV7-3 to TRBJ2-5; tentative D call: TRBD2 (5 bases). The J call may not be correct, given that the DNA end is closer to TRBJ2-7. The germline gives CDR1 SGHTA, CDR2 FQGTGA. The CDR3 loop spans 14 amino acids.

This clone was seen many times. The J gene is TRBJ1-1, the V gene TRBV10-2; D is uncertain. This CDR3 is 13 amino acids long. The V gene lost 7 bases and the J gene lost 1 base, with 10 bases spanning the gap. Germline CDR1 and CDR2: WSHSY and SAAADI. The CDR3 reads CASTLERNTEAFF. In DNA, the CDR3 is TGCGCCAGCACCCTTGAGAGGAACACTGAAGCTTTCTTT.

Many counts were recorded for this clone. The chain carries TRBV7-9 and TRBJ1-5, with D unresolved. Germline loops: CDR1 SEHNR, CDR2 FQNEAQ (reference sequence). V lost 6 bases and J 6 bases, leaving 9 bases between the germline ends. This CDR3 region has 12 residues. The CDR3 DNA is TGTGCCAGCAGTCTTGGGAGTCAGCCCCAGCATTTT. Its translation: CASSLGSQPQHF.

Many counts were recorded for this clone. The CDR3 spells CASSTTGTSTDTQYF. CDR3 sequence (DNA): TGTGCCAGCAGCACAACCGGGACTAGCACAGATACGCAGTATTTT. The chain links TRBV6-5 to TRBJ2-3; possibly TRBD2 for D (6 bases). This CDR3 spans 15 amino acids. Germline CDR1 and CDR2: MNHEY and SVGAGI. Trimming stripped 6 bases from V and 0 bases from J, with 13 bases between.

This clone has at least ten counts. The chain has TRBV11-3 and TRBJ2-2, with TRBD1 identical over 8 bases. This CDR3 has 16 residues. Germline CDR1 reads SGHNT; CDR2 reads YENEEA. V was pared by 3 bases and J by 3 bases, with 6 bases of the junction left unmatched. The CDR3 is CASSLRGTGHTGELFF. CDR3 in DNA: TGTGCCAGCAGCTTGAGGGGGACAGGCCACACCGGGGAGCTGTTTTTT.

This clone was counted at least ten times. This chain joins TRBV5-5 and TRBJ1-4; 8 nucleotides align to TRBD1. Germline-derived CDR1 and CDR2 are SGHKS and YYEKEE (reference sequence). This CDR3 comprises 17 residues. V dropped 3 bases and J dropped 8; count of bases not matched to a gene: 15. The CDR3 is CASSSRQQGALREKLFF. As DNA, the CDR3 is TGTGCCAGCAGCTCCCGGCAGCAGGGGGCGCTTAGGGAAAAACTGTTTTTT.

This clone was picked up many times. V is TRBV27 and J is TRBJ2-3; no firm D call. The germline V gene has CDR1 MNHEY and CDR2 SMNVEV (reference sequence). The CDR3 runs to 13 residues. The germline V and J ends were trimmed by 7 bases and 0 bases, with 8 bases remaining between them. This chain's CDR3 is CASISYSTDTQYF. The CDR3 region has the DNA TGTGCCAGCATCAGTTATAGCACAGATACGCAGTATTTT.

This clone was seen at least ten times. The gene calls are TRBV6-4 and TRBJ2-3, with D possibly TRBD2 on 6 matching bases. V gave up 3 bases and J gave up 4 bases, with 14 bases separating them. Per the germline V gene, CDR1 is MRHNA and CDR2 is SNTAGT. CDR3 length: 15 amino acids. The CDR3 protein is CASSEDPERADTQYF. CDR3 DNA: TGTGCCAGCAGTGAGGACCCAGAGCGGGCAGATACGCAGTATTTT.

This clone came up a few times. J is TRBJ1-2 and V is TRBV28; 7 bases align to TRBD1. Losses at the gene ends were 7 bases for V and 3 bases for J; bases not matched to a gene: 14. This CDR3 contains 16 residues. The germline V gene has CDR1 MDHEN and CDR2 SYDVKM. The CDR3 DNA follows: TGTGCCAGCATAACGGCCCCGGGACAGCGAGACTATGGCTACACCTTC. This codes for CASITAPGQRDYGYTF.

This clone was observed at least ten times. The rearrangement joins TRBV27 to TRBJ2-5; D remains ambiguous. Trimming cost V 3 bases and J 2 bases, with 7 bases left between them. The CDR3 loop spans 13 amino acids. Germline lookup yields CDR1 MNHEY and CDR2 SMNVEV (reference sequence). The CDR3 DNA reads as TGTGCCAGCAGTTTTTCGCGGCAAGAGACCCAGTACTTC. Amino acids: CASSFSRQETQYF.

V usage is TRBV15 and J usage is TRBJ2-5; D unresolved. V was cut by 0 bases and J by 1 base, with 3 bases left in between. The CDR3 runs to 13 residues. CDR1 LNHNV and CDR2 YYDKDF come from the germline V gene (reference sequence). CDR3 DNA: TGTGCCACCAGCAGAGATCGCCAAGAGACCCAGTACTTC. Translated: CATSRDRQETQYF.

This clone was seen many times. The chain carries TRBV5-8 and TRBJ2-7; 9 bases align to TRBD2. There are 16 residues in the CDR3. The V and J ends lost 4 bases and 2 bases, in that order; junction bases with no gene match: 10. In germline, CDR1 is SGHTS, CDR2 YDEGEE. The CDR3 sequence is CASSPHGLAGTYEQYF. In nucleotides, the CDR3 is TGTGCCAGCAGCCCCCATGGGCTAGCGGGGACCTACGAGCAGTACTTC.

This clone has at least ten counts. This chain links TRBV6-1 with TRBJ1-1, with D unclear. Between the trimmed V and J ends, which lost 10 bases and 1 base, there was a span of 13 bases. Germline lookup yields CDR1 MNHNS and CDR2 SASEGT. The CDR3 length is 13 residues. CDR3 sequence reads: CAISEVRNTEAFF. CDR3 nucleotides: TGTGCCATCTCGGAGGTCCGGAACACTGAAGCTTTCTTT.

This clone appeared many times. This rearrangement joins TRBV19 to TRBJ2-7; D uncertain. Germline-derived CDR1 and CDR2 are LNHDA and SQIVND (reference sequence). V shed 5 bases and J shed 2 bases, with 16 bases lying between them. The length of the CDR3 is 15 residues. The CDR3 spells CASSPSDSSAYEQYF. CDR3 nucleotides: TGTGCCAGTAGTCCATCTGACTCCTCCGCCTACGAGCAGTACTTC.

This clone was seen repeatedly, ten times or more. This chain connects TRBV9 to TRBJ2-1; 8 nucleotides match TRBD2. V was pared by 4 bases and J by 6 bases, with 9 bases of the junction left unmatched. This CDR3 contains 15 residues. Germline V gene data show CDR1 as SGDLS and CDR2 as YYNGEE. The CDR3: CASSPGGGQGNEQFF. CDR3 sequence (DNA): TGTGCCAGCAGCCCCGGGGGGGGGCAAGGCAATGAGCAGTTCTTC.

This clone showed up many times. V and J are TRBV7-2 and TRBJ2-3, with D possibly being TRBD1 (6 bases). V was pared by 2 bases and J by 6 bases, with 15 bases between. CDR3 length equals 15 residues. From germline, CDR1 is SGHTA and CDR2 FQGNSA. The CDR3 spells CASSLSQGWRDTQYF. DNA for the CDR3: TGTGCCAGCAGCTTATCCCAGGGGTGGCGTGATACGCAGTATTTT. Combining the CDR3 with reference TRBV7-2 and TRBJ2-3 gives the whole variable domain GAGVSQSPSNKVTEKGKDVELRCDPISGHTALYWYRQSLGQGLEFLIYFQGNSAPDKSGLPSDRFSAERTGGSVSTLTIQRTQQEDSAVYLCASSLSQGWRDTQYFGPGTRLTVL.

This clone was seen many times. This chain joins TRBV7-2 and TRBJ1-2, with 12 bases lining up with TRBD1. This CDR3 contains 15 residues. CDR1 and CDR2 from the germline V gene are SGHTA and FQGNSA. V shed 0 bases, J shed 8 bases, and the junction held 4 bases outside the gene matches. Here the CDR3 DNA reads TGTGCCAGCAGCTTAGCGGGACAGGGGGCGGGAGGCTACACCTTC. Translation gives CASSLAGQGAGGYTF.

This clone was detected many times. The chain uses TRBV6-5 and TRBJ2-7; 13 positions match TRBD2. Germline loops: CDR1 MNHEY, CDR2 SVGAGI. J was trimmed by 4 bases and V by 5 bases; bases with no gene match: 2. The CDR3 has 14 amino acids. CDR3 nucleotides: TGTGCCAGCAGTCGGACTAGCGGGAGTTACGAGCAGTACTTC. Protein: CASSRTSGSYEQYF.

This clone was observed many times. V is TRBV9 and J is TRBJ2-1, with D possibly being TRBD2 (6 bases). This CDR3 has 15 residues. Trimming took 4 bases from V and 9 from J, leaving 20 bases between them. Germline V gives CDR1 SGDLS, CDR2 YYNGEE. The CDR3 spells CASSYLLGGGGEQFF. Written as DNA, the CDR3 is TGTGCCAGCAGCTACCTACTGGGGGGAGGAGGTGAGCAGTTCTTC.

This clone has a handful of counts. The chain combines TRBV6-5 with TRBJ2-7; D remains ambiguous. V was pared by 7 bases and J by 2 bases, with 6 bases between. Germline values: CDR1 MNHEY, CDR2 SVGAGI. The CDR3 length is 11 residues. The DNA for the CDR3 is TGTGCCAGCATCCGGGCCTACGAGCAGTACTTC. This gives the protein CASIRAYEQYF.

This clone appeared many times. The chain links TRBV30 to TRBJ2-7, with D possibly TRBD2 on 6 matching bases. CDR1 and CDR2 from the germline V gene are GTSNPN and SVGIG (reference sequence). The CDR3 length is 13 residues. The V end lost 0 bases, the J end lost 5 bases, and 11 bases lay between the germline ends. The CDR3 nucleotides read TGTGCCTGGAGTGTACAAGGCGGGGACGAGCAGTACTTC. Amino acids: CAWSVQGGDEQYF.

The chain uses TRBV2 and TRBJ2-1; 11 nucleotides line up with TRBD2. The CDR3 runs 16 residues. Unmatched junction bases numbered 9, after V lost 6 bases and J lost 5 bases. CDR1 is SNHLY and CDR2 is FYNNEI in the germline V gene. The CDR3 reads CASSPPGLAADNEQFF. For the CDR3, the DNA is TGTGCCAGCAGCCCCCCGGGACTAGCGGCCGACAATGAGCAGTTCTTC.